The rows below give T cell receptor beta chains drawn from one sample of a study of shared clonotypes between healthy human individuals. Repertoires were generated with immunoSEQ multiplex PCR, while TCRdb's copy carries only in-frame clones and drops some. The sample lists about 1 million clones; about 84% were seen once. Sequenced material: memory CD4+ T cells from PBMCs. Source of these receptors: a man younger than 35 in good health. Some clones in this sample may be carry-over from other donors' samples. The CDR3 runs from the conserved cysteine through the conserved F or W. D genes are given only for firm matches. Expanded clones get a size class; other rows say once, few or many, or leave the size out.

d_call,j_call,v_call,clone_size,cdr3_nt,cdr3_aa
.,TRBJ2-1,TRBV18,.,TGTGCCACGCTTCAGGGGGTGCGGACTACCTCCTACAATGAGCAGTTCTTC,CATLQGVRTTSYNEQFF
TRBD1,TRBJ1-3,TRBV5-6,.,TGTGCCAGCAGCAGGACAGGGGGAAACACCATATATTTT,CASSRTGGNTIYF
.,TRBJ2-6,TRBV7-8,.,TGTGCCAGCAGCTTAGCTTCGGTCCGGCCTACCGGGGCCAACGTCCTGACTTTC,CASSLASVRPTGANVLTF
TRBD1,TRBJ1-4,TRBV5-1,.,TGCGCCAGCAGCTTGGCCCGGGACAGATCTGAAAAACTGTTTTTT,CASSLARDRSEKLFF
TRBD2,TRBJ2-3,TRBV10-3,.,TGTGCCATCAGCCCCGTGGGGGGGTCAGATACGCAGTATTTT,CAISPVGGSDTQYF
.,TRBJ2-2,TRBV11-2,many,TGTGCCAGCAGCTTAGATCATACCGGGGAGCTGTTTTTT,CASSLDHTGELFF
.,TRBJ2-5,TRBV14,once,TGTGCCAGCAGCCAAGATTGGGGAGCGGGTAGAAAGGAGACCCAGTACTTC,CASSQDWGAGRKETQYF
.,TRBJ2-7,TRBV5-6,.,TGTGCCAGCAGCCCGATCGAAGCGGCAGCCTACGAGCAGTACTTC,CASSPIEAAAYEQYF
TRBD1,TRBJ2-3,TRBV5-6,.,TGTGCCAGCAGCTTACCGGGACAGGACACAGATACGCAGTATTTT,CASSLPGQDTDTQYF
TRBD1,TRBJ2-7,TRBV27,.,TGTGCCAGCAGACCTTTAGGGACAGGGAAACACGAGCAGTACTTC,CASRPLGTGKHEQYF
TRBD1,TRBJ2-4,TRBV30,.,TGTGCCTGGAGTGGGCAGGGGGTTAAAAACATTCAGTACTTC,CAWSGQGVKNIQYF
.,TRBJ1-2,TRBV18,.,TGTGCCAGCTCACTTACAGGGAATGACGTTGGCTACACCTTC,CASSLTGNDVGYTF
.,TRBJ2-2,TRBV2,.,TGTGCCAGCAGGCCTCCTACGAACACCGGGGAGCTGTTTTTT,CASRPPTNTGELFF
.,TRBJ2-1,TRBV6-6,few,TGTGCCAGCAGCGTGCCCCCTAGGTATGAGCAGTTCTTC,CASSVPPRYEQFF
TRBD2,TRBJ2-7,TRBV7-8,.,TGTGCCAGCAGCTTACAAGCGGCGGGGGTCGAGCAGTACTTC,CASSLQAAGVEQYF
TRBD1,TRBJ2-1,TRBV4-3,few,TGCGCCAGCAGCCACAGGGGGTCCTACAATGAGCAGTTCTTC,CASSHRGSYNEQFF
.,TRBJ1-3,TRBV28,.,TGTGCCAGCAGTTTGGGAGGGGCCCTCTCTGGAAACACCATATATTTT,CASSLGGALSGNTIYF
.,TRBJ2-3,TRBV6-1,.,TGTGCCAGCAGTGGGGAAGTGTTCCCAGATACGCAGTATTTT,CASSGEVFPDTQYF
.,TRBJ1-3,TRBV5-4,.,TGTGCCAGCAGCCCAGGGACTACCTCTGGAAACACCATATATTTT,CASSPGTTSGNTIYF
.,TRBJ2-7,TRBV7-2,.,TGTGCCAGCAGCCTGACCTGGACCGAGCAGTACTTC,CASSLTWTEQYF
TRBD2,TRBJ2-7,TRBV7-9,.,TGTGCCAGCAGCTTGGGACTAGCGAGCTACGAGCAGTACTTC,CASSLGLASYEQYF
.,TRBJ2-3,TRBV7-9,.,TGTGCCAGCAGCTTAGTTGTGGGGTCAGATACGCAGTATTTT,CASSLVVGSDTQYF
.,TRBJ1-3,TRBV5-4,.,TGTGCCAGCAGCCCAGACTCGTCCCTCTCTGGAAACACCATATATTTT,CASSPDSSLSGNTIYF
TRBD1,TRBJ1-5,TRBV28,few,TGTGCCAGCAGCCGTCGGACAGGTGAGGATCAGCCCCAGCATTTT,CASSRRTGEDQPQHF
.,TRBJ1-5,TRBV14,.,TGTGCCAGCAGCCAAGGAGGGGGGCGGCCCCAGCATTTT,CASSQGGGRPQHF
.,TRBJ1-6,TRBV7-9,.,TGTGCCACTACGAGGGGCAGCGGCTCCTATAATTCACCCCTCCACTTT,CATTRGSGSYNSPLHF
TRBD2,TRBJ2-7,TRBV27,.,TGTGCCAGCACCCGGGCGGGGGGGGCCTACGAGCAGTACTTC,CASTRAGGAYEQYF
TRBD1,TRBJ2-7,TRBV10-3,.,TGTGCCATCAGTGACGGCAGGGGGTACTACGAGCAGTACTTC,CAISDGRGYYEQYF
TRBD1,TRBJ1-2,TRBV19,.,TGTGCCAGTAGTCCAACAGGGGGCTATGGCTACACCTTC,CASSPTGGYGYTF
TRBD1,TRBJ1-4,TRBV5-1,few,TGCGCCAGCATCTGGACAGGGCTGTTTTTT,CASIWTGLFF
.,TRBJ1-5,TRBV27,.,TGTGCCAGCAGACAGGGTCGCAATCAGCCCCAGCATTTT,CASRQGRNQPQHF
TRBD2,TRBJ2-3,TRBV10-3,.,TGTGCCATCAGTGACGCAGCGGGAGTAGGGAGCACAGATACGCAGTATTTT,CAISDAAGVGSTDTQYF
.,TRBJ1-1,TRBV30,.,TGTGCCTGGAGTGTGGGGGGCGGGACTGAAGCTTTCTTT,CAWSVGGGTEAFF
TRBD1,TRBJ2-1,TRBV27,.,TGTGCCAGCAGTTTATTCCGGGACAGGGGGTACAATGAGCAGTTCTTC,CASSLFRDRGYNEQFF
.,TRBJ1-1,TRBV21-1,few,TGTGCCAGCCCCAAGGGGGCGGTGAACACTGAAGCTTTCTTT,CASPKGAVNTEAFF
TRBD1,TRBJ2-5,TRBV11-2,.,TGTGCCAGCAGCTCCGGGACAGGGACAGCGGGGACCCAGTACTTC,CASSSGTGTAGTQYF
TRBD1,TRBJ1-2,TRBV6-6,many,TGTGCCAGCAGTTACACAGGGGGCGAGATTGGCTACACCTTC,CASSYTGGEIGYTF
.,TRBJ1-4,TRBV7-9,.,TGTGCCAGCAGCTTGGCCGGGAAGCCCATTGAAAAACTGTTTTTT,CASSLAGKPIEKLFF
TRBD2,TRBJ2-7,TRBV7-8,.,TGTGCCAGCAGCTCGGGGACTAGCGGGAGATACGAGCAGTACTTC,CASSSGTSGRYEQYF
TRBD2,TRBJ2-1,TRBV27,.,TGTGCCAGCATCGACCTCTTCCGGGAGGGCTCCTACAATGAGCAGTTCTTC,CASIDLFREGSYNEQFF
.,TRBJ2-1,TRBV6-1,.,TGTGCCAGCAGCGGACTAGGGGGCTCCTACAATGAGCAGTTCTTC,CASSGLGGSYNEQFF
.,TRBJ2-1,TRBV5-4,.,TGTGCCAGCGGTCTGGTAGCGGCATCCTACAATGAGCAGTTCTTC,CASGLVAASYNEQFF
.,TRBJ2-7,TRBV27,few,TGTGCCAGCAGTTCCCTTAGAAGAAGGGGGTCCTACGAGCAGTACTTC,CASSSLRRRGSYEQYF
TRBD1,TRBJ2-1,TRBV19,.,TGTGCCAGTAGTATTCGAATTGGGACAGGGACGAATGAGCAGTTCTTC,CASSIRIGTGTNEQFF
.,TRBJ2-1,TRBV6-1,.,TGTGCCACCCCGAGGGGACGAGGGTCCTACAATGAGCAGTTCTTC,CATPRGRGSYNEQFF
TRBD1,TRBJ1-4,TRBV2,few,TGTGCCAGCAGTGGGACAGGGGTGACTAATGAAAAACTGTTTTTT,CASSGTGVTNEKLFF
.,TRBJ2-5,TRBV11-2,.,TGTGCCAGCAGCTTTGACAACCAAGAGACCCAGTACTTC,CASSFDNQETQYF
.,TRBJ2-2,TRBV5-1,.,TGCGCCAGCAGCTCGATTCTACAACAGGGGAACACCGGGGAGCTGTTTTTT,CASSSILQQGNTGELFF
TRBD2,TRBJ2-7,TRBV7-6,.,TGTGCCAGCAGCAAAAGCAAAACTAGCGGGGACACCTACGAGCAGTACTTC,CASSKSKTSGDTYEQYF
.,TRBJ1-5,TRBV7-2,.,TGTGCCAGCAGCCCTAGAGAAGGGGTTACATTAAATCAGCCCCAGCATTTT,CASSPREGVTLNQPQHF
.,TRBJ2-5,TRBV7-6,.,TGTGCCAGCAGCCATGGACAGCTCCCAGAGACCCAGTACTTC,CASSHGQLPETQYF
TRBD1,TRBJ1-2,TRBV25-1,.,TGTGCCAGCAGCGACAGGGTGAACTATGGCTACACCTTC,CASSDRVNYGYTF